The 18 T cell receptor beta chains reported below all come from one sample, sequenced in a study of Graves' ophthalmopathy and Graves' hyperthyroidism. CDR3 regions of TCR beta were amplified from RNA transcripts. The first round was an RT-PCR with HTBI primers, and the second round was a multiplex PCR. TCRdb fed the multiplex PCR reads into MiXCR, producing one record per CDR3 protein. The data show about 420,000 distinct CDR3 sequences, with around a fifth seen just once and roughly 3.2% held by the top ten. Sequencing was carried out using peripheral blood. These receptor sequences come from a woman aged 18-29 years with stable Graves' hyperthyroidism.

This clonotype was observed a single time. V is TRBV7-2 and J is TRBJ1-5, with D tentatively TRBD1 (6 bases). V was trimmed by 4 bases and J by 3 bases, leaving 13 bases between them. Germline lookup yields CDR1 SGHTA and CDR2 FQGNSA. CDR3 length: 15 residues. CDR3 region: CASSSQTGPNQPQHF. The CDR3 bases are TGTGCCAGCAGCTCGCAGACAGGCCCCAATCAGCCCCAGCATTTT.

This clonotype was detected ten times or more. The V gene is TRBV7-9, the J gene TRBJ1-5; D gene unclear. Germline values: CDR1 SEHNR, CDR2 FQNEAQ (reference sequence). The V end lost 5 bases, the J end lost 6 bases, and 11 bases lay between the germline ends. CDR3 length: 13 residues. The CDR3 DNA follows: TGTGCCAGCAGCCCTACGGGCGGTCAGCCCCAGCATTTT. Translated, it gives CASSPTGGQPQHF.

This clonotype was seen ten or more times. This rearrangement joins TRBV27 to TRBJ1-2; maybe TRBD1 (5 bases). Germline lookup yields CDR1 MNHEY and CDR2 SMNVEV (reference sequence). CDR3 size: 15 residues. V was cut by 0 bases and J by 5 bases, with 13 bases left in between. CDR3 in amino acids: CASSLSGGSGYGYTF. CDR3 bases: TGTGCCAGCAGTTTATCCGGGGGGTCAGGGTATGGCTACACCTTC.

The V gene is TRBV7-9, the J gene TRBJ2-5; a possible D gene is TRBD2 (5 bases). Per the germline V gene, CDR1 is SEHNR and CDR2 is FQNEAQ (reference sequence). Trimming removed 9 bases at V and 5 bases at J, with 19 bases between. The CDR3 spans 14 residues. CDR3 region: CASQGLAGVETQYF. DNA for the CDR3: TGTGCCAGTCAAGGGCTAGCCGGGGTGGAGACCCAGTACTTC.

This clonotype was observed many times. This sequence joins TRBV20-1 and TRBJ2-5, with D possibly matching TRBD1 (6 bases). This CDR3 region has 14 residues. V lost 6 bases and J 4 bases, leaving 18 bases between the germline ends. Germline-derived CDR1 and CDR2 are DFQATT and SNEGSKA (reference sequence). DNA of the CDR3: TGCAGTGCCACTACAGGGTTTGGAGTAGAGACCCAGTACTTC. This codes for CSATTGFGVETQYF.

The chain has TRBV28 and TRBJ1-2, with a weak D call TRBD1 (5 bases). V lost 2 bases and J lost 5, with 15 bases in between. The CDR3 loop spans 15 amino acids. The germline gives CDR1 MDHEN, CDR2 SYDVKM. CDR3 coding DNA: TGTGCCAGCAGTTTAGGTGCGCAGGGCCCATATGGCTACACCTTC. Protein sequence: CASSLGAQGPYGYTF.

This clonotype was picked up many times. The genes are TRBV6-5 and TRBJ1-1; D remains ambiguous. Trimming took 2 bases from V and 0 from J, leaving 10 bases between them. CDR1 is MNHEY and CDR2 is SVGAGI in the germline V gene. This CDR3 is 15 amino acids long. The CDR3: CASSYRDMVNTEAFF. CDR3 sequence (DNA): TGTGCCAGCAGTTACAGGGATATGGTGAACACTGAAGCTTTCTTT.

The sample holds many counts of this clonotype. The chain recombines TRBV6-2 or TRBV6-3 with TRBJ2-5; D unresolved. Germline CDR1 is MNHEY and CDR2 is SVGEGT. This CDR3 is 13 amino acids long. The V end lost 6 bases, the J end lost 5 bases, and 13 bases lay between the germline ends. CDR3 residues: CASSQYPTETQYF. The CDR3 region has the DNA TGTGCCAGCAGCCAATACCCGACCGAGACCCAGTACTTC.

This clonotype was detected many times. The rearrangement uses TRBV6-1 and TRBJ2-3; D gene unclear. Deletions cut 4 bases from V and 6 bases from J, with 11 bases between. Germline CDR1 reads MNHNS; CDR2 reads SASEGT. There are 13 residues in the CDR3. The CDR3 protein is CASSAPSSDTQYF. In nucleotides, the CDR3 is TGTGCCAGCAGTGCCCCATCCTCCGATACGCAGTATTTT.

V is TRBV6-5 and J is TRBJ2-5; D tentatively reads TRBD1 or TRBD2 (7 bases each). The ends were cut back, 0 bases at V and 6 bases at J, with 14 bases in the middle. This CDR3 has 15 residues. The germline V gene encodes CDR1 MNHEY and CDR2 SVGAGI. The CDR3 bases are TGTGCCAGCAGTTACTCGAGAGCGGGACAGAAGACCCAGTACTTC. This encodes CASSYSRAGQKTQYF.

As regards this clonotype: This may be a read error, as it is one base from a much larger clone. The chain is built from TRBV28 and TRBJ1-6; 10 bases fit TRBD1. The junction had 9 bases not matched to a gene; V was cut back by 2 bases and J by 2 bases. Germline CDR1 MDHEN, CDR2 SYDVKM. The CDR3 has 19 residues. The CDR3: CASSLRQGARSPYNSPLHF. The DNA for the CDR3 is TGTGCCAGCAGTTTACGACAGGGGGCGAGGAGCCCCTATAATTCACCCCTCCACTTT. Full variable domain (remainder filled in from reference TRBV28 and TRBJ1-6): DVKVTQSSRYLVKRTGEKVFLECVQDMDHENMFWYRQDPGLGLRLIYFSYDVKMKEKGDIPEGYSVSREKKERFSLILESASTNQTSMYLCASSLRQGARSPYNSPLHFGNGTRLTVT.

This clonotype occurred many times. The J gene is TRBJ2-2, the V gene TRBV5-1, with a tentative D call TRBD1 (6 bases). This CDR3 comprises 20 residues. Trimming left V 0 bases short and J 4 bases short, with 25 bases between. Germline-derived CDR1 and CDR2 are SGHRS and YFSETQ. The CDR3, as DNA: TGCGCCAGCAGCTTGGCTATCTCGGCAGGGAGAGGGGGTCCCACCGGGGAGCTGTTTTTT. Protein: CASSLAISAGRGGPTGELFF.

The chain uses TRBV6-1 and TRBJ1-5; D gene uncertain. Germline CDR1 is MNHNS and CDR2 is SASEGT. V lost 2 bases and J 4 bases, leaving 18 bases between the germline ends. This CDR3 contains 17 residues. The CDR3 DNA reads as TGTGCCAGCAGTGAACCCCGGGCGCCGGTTTGGAATCAGCCCCAGCATTTT. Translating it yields CASSEPRAPVWNQPQHF.

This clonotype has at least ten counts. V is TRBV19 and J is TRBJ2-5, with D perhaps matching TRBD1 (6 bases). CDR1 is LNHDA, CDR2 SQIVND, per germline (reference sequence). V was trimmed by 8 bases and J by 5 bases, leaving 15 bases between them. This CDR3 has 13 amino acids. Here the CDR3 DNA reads TGTGCCAGTTCGACCAGGGGTTGGGAGACCCAGTACTTC. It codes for CASSTRGWETQYF.

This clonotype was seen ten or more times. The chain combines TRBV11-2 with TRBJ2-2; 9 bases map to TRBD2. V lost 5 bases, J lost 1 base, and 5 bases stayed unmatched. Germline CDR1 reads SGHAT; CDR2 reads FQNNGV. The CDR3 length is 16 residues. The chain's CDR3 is CASSRLAGQNTGELFF. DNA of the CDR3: TGTGCCAGCAGCCGTCTAGCGGGGCAGAACACCGGGGAGCTGTTTTTT.

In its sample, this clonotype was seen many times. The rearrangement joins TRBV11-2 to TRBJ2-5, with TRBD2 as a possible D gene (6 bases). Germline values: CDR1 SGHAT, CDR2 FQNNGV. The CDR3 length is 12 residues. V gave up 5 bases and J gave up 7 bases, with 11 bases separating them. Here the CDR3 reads CASSPSVWTQYF. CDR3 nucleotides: TGTGCCAGCAGCCCTAGCGTGTGGACCCAGTACTTC.

CDR3 sequence: CASSYSRLSSQTQYF. DNA for the CDR3: TGTGCCAGCAGTTACTCGCGGTTGTCTAGTCAGACCCAGTACTTC. V and J are TRBV6-5 and TRBJ2-5; D not resolved. The CDR3 length is 15 residues. The V end was cut by 0 bases, the J end by 6 bases, with 14 bases between. CDR1 MNHEY and CDR2 SVGAGI come from the germline V gene.

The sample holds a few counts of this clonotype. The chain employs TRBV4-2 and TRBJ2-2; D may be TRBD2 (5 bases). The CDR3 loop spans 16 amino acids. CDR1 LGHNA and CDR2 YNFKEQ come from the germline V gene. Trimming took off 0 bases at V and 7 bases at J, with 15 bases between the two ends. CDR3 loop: CASSQELMGAVGELFF. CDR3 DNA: TGTGCCAGCAGCCAAGAGTTAATGGGAGCGGTCGGGGAGCTGTTTTTT.